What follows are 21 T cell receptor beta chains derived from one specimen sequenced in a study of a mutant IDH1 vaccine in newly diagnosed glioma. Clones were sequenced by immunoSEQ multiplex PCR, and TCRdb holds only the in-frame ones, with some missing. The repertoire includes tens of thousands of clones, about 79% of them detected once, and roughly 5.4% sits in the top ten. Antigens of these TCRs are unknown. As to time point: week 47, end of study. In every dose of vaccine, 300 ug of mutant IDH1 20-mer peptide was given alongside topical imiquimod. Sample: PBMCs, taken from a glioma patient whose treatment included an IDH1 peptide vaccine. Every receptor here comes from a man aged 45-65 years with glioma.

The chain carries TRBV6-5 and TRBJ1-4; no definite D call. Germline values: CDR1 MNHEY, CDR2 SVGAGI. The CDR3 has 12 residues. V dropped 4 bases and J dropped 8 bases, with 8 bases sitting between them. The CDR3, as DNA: TGTGCCAGCAGTTCCATTGGGGAAAAACTGTTTTTT. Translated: CASSSIGEKLFF.

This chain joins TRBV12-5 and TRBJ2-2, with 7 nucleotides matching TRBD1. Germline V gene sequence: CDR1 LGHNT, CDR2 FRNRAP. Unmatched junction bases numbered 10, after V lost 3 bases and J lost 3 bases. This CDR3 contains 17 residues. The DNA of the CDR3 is TGTGCTAGTGGTTTTTTCCGACAGGGAGAAGACACCGGGGAGCTGTTTTTT. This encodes CASGFFRQGEDTGELFF.

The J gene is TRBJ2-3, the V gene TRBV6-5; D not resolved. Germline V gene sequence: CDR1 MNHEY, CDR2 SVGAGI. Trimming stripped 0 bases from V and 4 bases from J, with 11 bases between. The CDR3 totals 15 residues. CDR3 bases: TGTGCCAGCAGTTACTCGAACGGGCCACCAGATACGCAGTATTTT. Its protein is CASSYSNGPPDTQYF.

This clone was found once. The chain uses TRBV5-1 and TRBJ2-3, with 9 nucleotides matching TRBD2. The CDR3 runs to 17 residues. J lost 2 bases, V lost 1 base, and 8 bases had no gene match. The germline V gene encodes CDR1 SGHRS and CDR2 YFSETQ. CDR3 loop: CASSLLASGALTDTQYF. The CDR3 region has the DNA TGCGCCAGCAGCTTGTTGGCTAGCGGGGCCCTCACAGATACGCAGTATTTT. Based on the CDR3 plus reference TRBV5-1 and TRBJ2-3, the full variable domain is KAGVTQTPRYLIKTRGQQVTLSCSPISGHRSVSWYQQTPGQGLQFLFEYFSETQRNKGNFPGRFSGRQFSNSRSEMNVSTLELGDSALYLCASSLLASGALTDTQYFGPGTRLTVL.

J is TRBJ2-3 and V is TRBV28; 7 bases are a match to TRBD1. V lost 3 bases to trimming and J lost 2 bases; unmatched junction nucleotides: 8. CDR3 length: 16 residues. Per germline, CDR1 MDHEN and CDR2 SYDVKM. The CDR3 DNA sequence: TGTGCCAGCAGTTTCTCGACAGGGACCCTCACAGATACGCAGTATTTT. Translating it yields CASSFSTGTLTDTQYF.

The CDR3 sequence is CASSQLGMGGETQYF. CDR3 DNA: TGTGCCAGCAGCCAATTGGGCATGGGGGGAGAGACCCAGTACTTC. The chain combines TRBV14 with TRBJ2-5; possibly TRBD2 for D (6 bases). The germline V gene encodes CDR1 SGHDN and CDR2 FVKESK. The CDR3 extends over 15 amino acids. V lost 2 bases, J lost 4 bases, and 14 bases lay in between.

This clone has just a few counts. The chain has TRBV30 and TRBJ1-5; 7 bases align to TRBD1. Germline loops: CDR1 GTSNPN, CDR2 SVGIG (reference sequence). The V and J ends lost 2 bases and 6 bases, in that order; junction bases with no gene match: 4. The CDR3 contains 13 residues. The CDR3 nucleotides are TGTGCCTGGAGTTTTCAGGGGGGTCAGCCCCAGCATTTT. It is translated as CAWSFQGGQPQHF. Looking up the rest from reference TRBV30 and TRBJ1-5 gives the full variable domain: SQTIHQWPATLVQPVGSPLSLECTVEGTSNPNLYWYRQAAGRGLQLLFYSVGIGQISSEVPQNLSASRPQDRQFILSSKKLLLSDSGFYLCAWSFQGGQPQHFGDGTRLSIL.

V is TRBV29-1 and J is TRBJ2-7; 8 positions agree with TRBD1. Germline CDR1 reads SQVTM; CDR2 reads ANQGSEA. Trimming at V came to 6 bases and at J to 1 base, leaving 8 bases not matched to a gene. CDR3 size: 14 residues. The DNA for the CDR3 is TGCAGCGTCACCGGGACAGGACTTTCCTACGAGCAGTACTTC. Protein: CSVTGTGLSYEQYF.

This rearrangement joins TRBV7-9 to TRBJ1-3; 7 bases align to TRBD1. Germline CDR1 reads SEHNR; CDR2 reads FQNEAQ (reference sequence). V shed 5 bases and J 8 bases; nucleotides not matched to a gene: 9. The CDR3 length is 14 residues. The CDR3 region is CASSRGQDRDTIYF. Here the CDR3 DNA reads TGTGCCAGCAGCCGCGGACAGGACCGGGACACCATATATTTT.

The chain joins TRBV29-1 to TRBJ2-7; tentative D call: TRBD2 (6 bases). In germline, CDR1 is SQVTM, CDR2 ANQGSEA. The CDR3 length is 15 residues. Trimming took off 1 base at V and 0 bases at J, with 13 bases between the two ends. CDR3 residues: CSVEAEGFSSYEQYF. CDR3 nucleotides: TGCAGCGTTGAAGCGGAGGGCTTTAGCTCCTACGAGCAGTACTTC.

The CDR3 sequence: CASKGFYGYTF. For the CDR3, the DNA is TGTGCCAGCAAAGGCTTCTATGGCTACACCTTC. This chain joins TRBV25-1 and TRBJ1-2; D unclear. Germline V lookup: CDR1 MGHDK, CDR2 SYGVNS. The CDR3 runs 11 residues. Trimming took off 7 bases at V and 4 bases at J, with 7 bases between the two ends.

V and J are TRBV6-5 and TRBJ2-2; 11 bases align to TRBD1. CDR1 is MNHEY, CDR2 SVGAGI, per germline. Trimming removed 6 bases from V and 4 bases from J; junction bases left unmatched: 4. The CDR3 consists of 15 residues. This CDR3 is CASSGTGGATGELFF. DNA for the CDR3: TGTGCCAGCAGCGGGACAGGGGGGGCCACCGGGGAGCTGTTTTTT.

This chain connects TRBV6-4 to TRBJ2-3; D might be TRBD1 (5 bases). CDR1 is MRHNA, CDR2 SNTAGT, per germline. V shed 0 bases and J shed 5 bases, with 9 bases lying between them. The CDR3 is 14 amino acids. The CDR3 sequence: CASSDSRVGDTQYF. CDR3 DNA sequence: TGTGCCAGCAGTGACTCCAGGGTAGGAGATACGCAGTATTTT.

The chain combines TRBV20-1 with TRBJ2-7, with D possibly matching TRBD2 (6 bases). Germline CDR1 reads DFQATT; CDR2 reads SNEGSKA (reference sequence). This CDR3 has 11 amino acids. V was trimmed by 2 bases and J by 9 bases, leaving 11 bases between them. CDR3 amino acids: CSARTDGGQYF. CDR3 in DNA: TGCAGTGCTAGAACAGACGGGGGGCAGTACTTC.

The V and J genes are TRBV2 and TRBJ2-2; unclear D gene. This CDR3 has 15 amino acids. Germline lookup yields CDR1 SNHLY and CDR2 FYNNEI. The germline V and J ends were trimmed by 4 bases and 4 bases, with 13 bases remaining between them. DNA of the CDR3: TGTGCCAGCAGTGTGTGGATAATGGGCACCGGGGAGCTGTTTTTT. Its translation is CASSVWIMGTGELFF.

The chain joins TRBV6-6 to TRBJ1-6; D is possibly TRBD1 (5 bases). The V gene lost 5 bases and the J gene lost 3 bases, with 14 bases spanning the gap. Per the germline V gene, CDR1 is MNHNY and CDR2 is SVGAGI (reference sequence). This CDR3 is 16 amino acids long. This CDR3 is CASSTGSTGYNSPLHF. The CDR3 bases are TGTGCCAGCAGTACAGGTTCAACAGGCTATAATTCACCCCTCCACTTT.

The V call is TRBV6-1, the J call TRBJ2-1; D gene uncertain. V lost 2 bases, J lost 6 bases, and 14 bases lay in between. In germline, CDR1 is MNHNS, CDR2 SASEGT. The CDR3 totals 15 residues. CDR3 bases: TGTGCCAGCAGTGAAAGGTCCGGGTTTGGCAATGAGCAGTTCTTC. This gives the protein CASSERSGFGNEQFF.

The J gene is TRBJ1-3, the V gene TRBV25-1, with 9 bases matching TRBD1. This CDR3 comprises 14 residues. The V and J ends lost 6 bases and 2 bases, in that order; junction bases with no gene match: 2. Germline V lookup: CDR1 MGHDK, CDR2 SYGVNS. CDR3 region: CASRDRGAGNTIYF. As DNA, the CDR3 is TGTGCCAGCAGGGACAGGGGAGCTGGAAACACCATATATTTT.

The CDR3 reads CASSVSEGAPYEQYF. The CDR3 coding sequence is TGTGCCAGCAGTGTAAGTGAGGGGGCACCCTACGAGCAGTACTTC. The genes are TRBV2 and TRBJ2-7, with 7 bases fitting TRBD1. CDR3 length: 15 amino acids. Trimming took 4 bases from V and 2 from J; bases not matched to a gene: 8. CDR1 SNHLY and CDR2 FYNNEI come from the germline V gene.

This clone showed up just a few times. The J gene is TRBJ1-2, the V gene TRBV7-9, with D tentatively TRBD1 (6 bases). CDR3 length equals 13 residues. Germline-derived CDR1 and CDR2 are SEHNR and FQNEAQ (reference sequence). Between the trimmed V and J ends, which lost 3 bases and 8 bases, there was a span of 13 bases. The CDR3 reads CASSLGAGFGYTF. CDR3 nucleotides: TGTGCCAGCAGCTTGGGGGCGGGATTCGGCTACACCTTC.

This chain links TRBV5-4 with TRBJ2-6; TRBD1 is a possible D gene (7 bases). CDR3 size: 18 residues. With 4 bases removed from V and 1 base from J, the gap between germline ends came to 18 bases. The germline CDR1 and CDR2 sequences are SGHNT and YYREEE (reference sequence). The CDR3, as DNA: TGTGCCAGCAGCCAGGGGGGCAGGGTGTCATCTGGGGCCAACGTCCTGACTTTC. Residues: CASSQGGRVSSGANVLTF.